A single sample is the source of the 32 T cell receptor beta chains below, sequenced in a study of T cells in Graves' hyperthyroidism and ophthalmopathy. Template material for amplifying TCR beta CDR3 regions consisted of RNA transcripts. An initial round of RT-PCR targeting the TCR CDR3 relied on the HTBI primer set. TCRdb redid the calling of the multiplex PCR reads with MiXCR, one entry per CDR3 protein. The sample yields 330,000 or so distinct CDR3 sequences, roughly 19% seen once. Sequenced: blood. These receptor sequences come from a man aged 45-65 years with Graves' ophthalmopathy.

V usage is TRBV20-1 and J usage is TRBJ2-3; no reliable D call. Looked up from germline, CDR1 is DFQATT and CDR2 is SNEGSKA (reference sequence). The ends were cut back, 3 bases at V and 1 base at J, with 8 bases in the middle. This CDR3 has 13 residues. CDR3 in amino acids: CSASQPGTDTQYF. The CDR3 nucleotides are TGCAGTGCTAGCCAGCCGGGCACAGATACGCAGTATTTT.

The chain links TRBV29-1 to TRBJ1-1; no clear D gene. V lost 7 bases to trimming and J lost 1 base, with 7 bases between them. Germline-derived CDR1 and CDR2 are SQVTM and ANQGSEA. There are 11 residues in the CDR3. As DNA, the CDR3 is TGCAGCGATGTGGGGAACACTGAAGCTTTCTTT. Translated, it gives CSDVGNTEAFF.

This rearrangement joins TRBV12-3 or TRBV12-4 to TRBJ2-3; D is undetermined. V was shortened by 7 bases and J by 3 bases, with 20 bases between the two germline ends. The CDR3 loop spans 16 amino acids. As DNA, the CDR3 is TGTGCCAGCACCAATGGTCTGGCCCGGCGGACAGATACGCAGTATTTT. Its translation: CASTNGLARRTDTQYF.

A note on this clonotype: The junction shows a germline mismatch at one end, possibly a read error. V and J are TRBV9 and TRBJ2-5, with D possibly being TRBD1 (5 bases). This CDR3 comprises 14 residues. Germline V CDR1 and CDR2: SGDLS, YYNGEE. In DNA, the CDR3 is TGTGCCAGCAGCATAGGGGCTGACCAAGAGGCCCAGTACTTC. Amino acids: CASSIGADQEAQYF.

This clonotype occurred many times. The gene calls are TRBV12-3 or TRBV12-4 and TRBJ2-4; TRBD2 might be the D (6 bases). The CDR3 length is 16 residues. Trimming stripped 2 bases from V and 3 bases from J, with 14 bases between. The chain's CDR3 is CASSLQAAGDKNIQYF. In DNA, the CDR3 is TGTGCCAGCAGTTTACAGGCAGCGGGTGACAAAAACATTCAGTACTTC.

This clonotype showed up many times. The rearrangement uses TRBV7-6 and TRBJ1-4; D uncertain. The germline V gene encodes CDR1 SGHVS and CDR2 FNYEAQ. The CDR3 loop spans 15 amino acids. V was shortened by 2 bases and J by 8 bases, with 15 bases between the two germline ends. The CDR3 DNA is TGTGCCAGCAGCTTAAATTCGGGATTAGAGGAAAAACTGTTTTTT. This sequence encodes CASSLNSGLEEKLFF.

This clonotype was seen a few times. The rearrangement joins TRBV5-4 to TRBJ2-7; tentatively, D is TRBD2 (7 bases). Trimming shortened V by 3 bases and J by 7 bases, and 20 bases separated the two germline ends. Germline-derived CDR1 and CDR2 are SGHNT and YYREEE (reference sequence). The CDR3 spans 15 residues. The chain's CDR3 is CASSSGGPAAREQYF. The CDR3 DNA reads TGTGCCAGCAGCTCCGGGGGGCCCGCGGCCCGGGAGCAGTACTTC.

CDR3 sequence: CASSLQRDSPLHF. DNA of the CDR3: TGTGCCAGCAGCCTCCAACGGGATTCACCCCTCCACTTT. V and J are TRBV7-3 and TRBJ1-6; D call uncertain. Germline V gives CDR1 SGHTA, CDR2 FQGTGA. The CDR3 has 13 amino acids. With 5 bases removed from V and 8 bases from J, the gap between germline ends came to 10 bases.

At least ten counts were recorded for this clonotype. The chain combines TRBV9 with TRBJ2-5; 8 bases agree with TRBD1. Trimming at V came to 4 bases and at J to 5 bases, leaving 13 bases not matched to a gene. CDR3 length: 16 amino acids. Germline CDR1 SGDLS, CDR2 YYNGEE. The CDR3 DNA sequence: TGTGCCAGCAGCCCAGGTACCCGACAGGGGTGGGAGACCCAGTACTTC. Translation: CASSPGTRQGWETQYF.

This clonotype showed up just a few times. The chain joins TRBV12-3 or TRBV12-4 to TRBJ1-5; D unresolved. V lost 3 bases and J lost 6, with 9 bases in between. The CDR3 has 13 residues. The CDR3 bases are TGTGCCAGCAGTTTCAGACCTGGTCAGCCCCAGCATTTT. Translated, it gives CASSFRPGQPQHF.

This clonotype was detected ten times or more. The rearrangement links TRBV28 to TRBJ1-5, with D possibly being TRBD1 (6 bases). The V and J ends lost 2 bases and 4 bases respectively, with 15 bases between them. CDR3 length equals 16 residues. Germline values: CDR1 MDHEN, CDR2 SYDVKM. The CDR3 nucleotides are TGTGCCAGCAGTTTAGTCAGGACAGCTGTAAATCAGCCCCAGCATTTT. This translates into CASSLVRTAVNQPQHF.

In its sample, this clonotype was seen many times. J is TRBJ2-1 and V is TRBV11-1; D is uncertain. V was trimmed by 1 base and J by 8 bases, leaving 9 bases between them. CDR1 and CDR2 (germline): SGHAT, FQDESV (reference sequence). The CDR3 loop spans 13 amino acids. The CDR3 spells CASSLGGFDEQFF. The CDR3 nucleotides are TGTGCCAGCAGCTTAGGTGGTTTTGATGAGCAGTTCTTC.

This chain connects TRBV29-1 to TRBJ2-3; 8 nucleotides align to TRBD2. This CDR3 is 14 amino acids long. In germline, CDR1 is SQVTM, CDR2 ANQGSEA. V was pared by 3 bases and J by 4 bases, with 6 bases of the junction left unmatched. The chain's CDR3 is CSVDNREGADTQYF. DNA for the CDR3: TGCAGCGTTGATAATCGGGAGGGGGCAGATACGCAGTATTTT.

This clonotype has more than one count but fewer than ten. V gene TRBV20-1 combines with J gene TRBJ2-1, with 14 bases aligning to TRBD2. Trimming removed 4 bases from V and 10 bases from J; junction bases left unmatched: 6. This CDR3 is 14 amino acids long. From germline, CDR1 is DFQATT and CDR2 SNEGSKA (reference sequence). The CDR3 sequence is CSAMGTSGGLEQFF. Here the CDR3 DNA reads TGCAGTGCTATGGGGACTAGCGGGGGCCTAGAGCAGTTCTTC.

V gene TRBV29-1 combines with J gene TRBJ2-7; D possibly corresponds to TRBD1 (5 bases). The CDR3 covers 13 residues. The V gene's germline CDR1 is SQVTM and CDR2 ANQGSEA. Trimming took off 1 base at V and 1 base at J, with 8 bases between the two ends. The CDR3 bases are TGCAGCGTTGAAGCTCCAGGGTCCTACGAGCAGTACTTC. Translated, it gives CSVEAPGSYEQYF.

This clonotype has ten or more counts. The genes are TRBV20-1 and TRBJ1-4, with TRBD1 identical over 7 bases. V shed 5 bases and J 3 bases; nucleotides not matched to a gene: 9. Germline assignment: CDR1 DFQATT and CDR2 SNEGSKA (reference sequence). This CDR3 is 15 amino acids long. The CDR3 DNA reads TGCAGTGCTCCAACGTGGGACAGAGCTAATGAAAAACTGTTTTTT. This encodes CSAPTWDRANEKLFF.

This clonotype was detected only a few times. The V call is TRBV14, the J call TRBJ2-2; D is unresolved. The CDR3 is made up of 13 amino acids. Germline lookup yields CDR1 SGHDN and CDR2 FVKESK. Trimming removed 0 bases from V and 8 bases from J, with 7 bases in between. The CDR3 protein is CASSQEWGGELFF. The CDR3, as DNA: TGTGCCAGCAGCCAAGAGTGGGGAGGGGAGCTGTTTTTT.

This clonotype was seen more than once but under ten times. The genes are TRBV14 and TRBJ2-1; TRBD2 matches 11 bases. Germline V gives CDR1 SGHDN, CDR2 FVKESK. The CDR3 loop spans 16 amino acids. Germline trimming cut 0 bases from V and 4 bases from J; bases unmatched to any gene: 2. The CDR3 DNA follows: TGTGCCAGCAGCCAAGATAGCGGGAGGGTATACAATGAGCAGTTCTTC. Residues: CASSQDSGRVYNEQFF.

The chain couples TRBV25-1 to TRBJ1-2, with D possibly matching TRBD1 (5 bases). CDR3 length equals 15 residues. Germline V gives CDR1 MGHDK, CDR2 SYGVNS. The ends were cut back, 1 base at V and 0 bases at J, with 9 bases in the middle. DNA for the CDR3: TGTGCCAGCAGTGAATCCGGGACTGCTAACTATGGCTACACCTTC. Protein product: CASSESGTANYGYTF.

At least ten counts were recorded for this clonotype. The chain joins TRBV2 to TRBJ1-1; 7 bases match TRBD1. CDR3 size: 15 residues. V gave up 6 bases and J gave up 2 bases; unmatched junction bases: 9. Germline V gene sequence: CDR1 SNHLY, CDR2 FYNNEI. CDR3: CASRLQGTVNTEAFF. In DNA form, the CDR3 reads TGTGCCAGCAGGCTACAGGGGACAGTTAACACTGAAGCTTTCTTT.

The chain couples TRBV24-1 to TRBJ2-3, with D uncertain. The CDR3 has 15 residues. V lost 4 bases and J 2 bases, leaving 12 bases between the germline ends. Germline V gives CDR1 KGHDR, CDR2 SFDVKD. The CDR3 loop is CATSDPRPATDTQYF. The CDR3 coding sequence is TGTGCCACCAGTGACCCCAGACCTGCCACAGATACGCAGTATTTT.

This clonotype was seen many times. This rearrangement joins TRBV11-3 to TRBJ2-7, with 11 positions matching TRBD1. V was clipped by 3 bases and J by 3 bases; unmatched bases: 4. The CDR3 has 15 amino acids. In germline, CDR1 is SGHNT, CDR2 YENEEA. The DNA for the CDR3 is TGTGCCAGCAGCTTGCAAGGGACAGGGGGCTACGAGCAGTACTTC. Translation: CASSLQGTGGYEQYF.

This clonotype showed up just a few times. V gene TRBV7-8 combines with J gene TRBJ2-7; TRBD1 might be the D (5 bases). This CDR3 is 15 amino acids long. Per the germline V gene, CDR1 is SGHVS and CDR2 is FQNEAQ. The V end lost 0 bases, the J end lost 5 bases, and 14 bases lay between the germline ends. In nucleotides, the CDR3 is TGTGCCAGCAGCTTAGCGTCCCCCTCCAGGGACGAGCAGTACTTC. Translated, it gives CASSLASPSRDEQYF.

This clonotype was observed a handful of times. This sequence joins TRBV2 and TRBJ2-1, with 9 bases fitting TRBD2. Germline CDR1 and CDR2: SNHLY and FYNNEI. The CDR3 totals 12 residues. The V and J ends lost 6 bases and 15 bases, in that order; junction bases with no gene match: 9. The CDR3 DNA reads as TGTGCCAGCAGCTTAGCGCGCGGGAGGGGGTTCTTC. Translation gives CASSLARGRGFF.

The rearrangement uses TRBV5-6 and TRBJ2-7; possibly TRBD2 for D (6 bases). The CDR3 runs 14 residues. V was clipped by 4 bases and J by 6 bases, with 17 bases between them. Germline V lookup: CDR1 SGHDT, CDR2 YYEEEE. This CDR3 reads CASSPRSGPGEQYF. The CDR3 DNA follows: TGTGCCAGCAGCCCCCGCAGCGGGCCGGGCGAGCAGTACTTC. Combining the CDR3 with reference TRBV5-6 and TRBJ2-7 gives the whole variable domain DAGVTQSPTHLIKTRGQQVTLRCSPKSGHDTVSWYQQALGQGPQFIFQYYEEEERQRGNFPDRFSGHQFPNYSSELNVNALLLGDSALYLCASSPRSGPGEQYFGPGTRLTVT.

This clonotype showed up just a few times. The J gene is TRBJ2-5, the V gene TRBV18; no firm D call. V was clipped by 1 base and J by 4 bases, with 10 bases between them. CDR1 and CDR2 from the germline V gene are KGHSH and LQKENI. This CDR3 has 14 residues. The CDR3 DNA is TGTGCCAGCTCACCACAGGGTCAAGGAGAGACCCAGTACTTC. Its protein product is CASSPQGQGETQYF.

This clonotype has a handful of counts. The rearrangement joins TRBV20-1 to TRBJ2-1; 9 positions agree with TRBD2. This CDR3 is 17 amino acids long. The germline gives CDR1 DFQATT, CDR2 SNEGSKA (reference sequence). The trim removed 0 bases at V and 3 bases at J, leaving 9 bases unmatched. CDR3 residues: CSAREWGAGGNYNEQFF. The DNA of the CDR3 is TGCAGTGCTAGAGAGTGGGGAGCGGGAGGAAACTACAATGAGCAGTTCTTC.

The table lists this clonotype with a few counts. The chain links TRBV29-1 to TRBJ2-1; D is unresolved. Germline V gives CDR1 SQVTM, CDR2 ANQGSEA. CDR3 length equals 11 residues. V was clipped by 4 bases and J by 8 bases, with 9 bases between them. CDR3 sequence: CSVVVAHEQFF. As DNA, the CDR3 is TGCAGCGTTGTTGTGGCGCATGAGCAGTTCTTC.

In this sample, this clonotype turned up many times. The chain uses TRBV5-6 and TRBJ2-1; possible D gene TRBD2, 5 bases. The V gene's germline CDR1 is SGHDT and CDR2 YYEEEE. This CDR3 contains 14 residues. Trimming pared 2 bases from V and 8 bases from J, leaving 14 bases between. CDR3 DNA: TGTGCCAGCAGCTTCACGGCGGAGGAGTATGAGCAGTTCTTC. Protein product: CASSFTAEEYEQFF.

Of note for this clonotype: A much larger clone lies one base from this, so it may be a read error. Since the CDR3 does not end with the conserved phenylalanine or tryptophan, this likely comes from a read error. The genes are TRBV28 and TRBJ1-5, with 7 positions matching TRBD1. The CDR3 is 16 residues long. Trimming removed 4 bases from V and 7 bases from J; junction bases left unmatched: 13. The germline CDR1 and CDR2 sequences are MDHEN and SYDVKM. The CDR3 nucleotides are TGTGCCAGCAGTTCTCATCAGAGGGGGCCGTGGCAGCCCCAGCATTCT. Translated, it gives CASSSHQRGPWQPQHS.

The CDR3 loop reads CASSLSAGLNYEQYF. CDR3 DNA sequence: TGCGCCAGCAGCCTATCGGCTGGCCTAAACTACGAGCAGTACTTC. The chain is built from TRBV4-1 and TRBJ2-7; the D is unclear. The CDR3 totals 15 residues. Germline CDR1 reads MGHRA; CDR2 reads YSYEKL. V was cut by 4 bases and J by 3 bases, with 16 bases left in between.

Remarks on this clonotype: With a much larger clone just one base away, this may be a read error. The chain joins TRBV5-1 to TRBJ2-7, with 7 bases matching TRBD1. The CDR3 has 14 amino acids. Germline assignment: CDR1 SGHRS and CDR2 YFSETQ. V trimming: 7 bases; J trimming: 0 bases; junction bases outside the gene matches: 7. This CDR3 reads CASALGDSSYEQYF. The DNA for the CDR3 is TGCGCCAGCGCACTGGGGGACAGCTCCTACGAGCAGTACTTC.